These 10 T cell receptor beta chains were sequenced from one sample in a study of blood T cell repertoires in COVID-19. Here immunoSEQ multiplex PCR was the method, and the copy in TCRdb shows in-frame clones only, minus some. The data hold some 16,000 clones, with around 83% observed a single time. The sample was peripheral blood. These receptors were obtained from a man aged 55 to 69 with acute or convalescent COVID-19.

The chain has TRBV5-1 and TRBJ2-3; TRBD2 agrees at 8 bases. Looked up from germline, CDR1 is SGHRS and CDR2 is YFSETQ. J lost 2 bases, V lost 1 base, and 3 bases had no gene match. The CDR3 has 15 residues. CDR3 residues: CASSLTGGSTDTQYF. Written as DNA, the CDR3 is TGCGCCAGCAGCTTGACGGGAGGGTCCACAGATACGCAGTATTTT.

V and J are TRBV7-3 and TRBJ2-7; TRBD1 might be the D (6 bases). Trimming pared 2 bases from V and 5 bases from J, leaving 10 bases between. This CDR3 comprises 13 residues. CDR1 is SGHTA and CDR2 is FQGTGA in the germline V gene. CDR3 in DNA: TGTGCCAGCAGCTTAGGACAGTGGGACGAGCAGTACTTC. Protein: CASSLGQWDEQYF.

The chain links TRBV28 to TRBJ1-3, with no clear D. V shed 2 bases and J shed 10 bases, with 15 bases lying between them. Germline-derived CDR1 and CDR2 are MDHEN and SYDVKM. The CDR3 covers 14 residues. The CDR3 protein is CASSLSRGDRTIYF. CDR3 DNA sequence: TGTGCCAGCAGTTTAAGCCGCGGGGATCGTACCATATATTTT.

The CDR3 is CATSAVQGARGTGELFF. CDR3 sequence (DNA): TGTGCCACCAGTGCGGTCCAGGGTGCTCGAGGCACCGGGGAGCTGTTTTTT. The gene calls are TRBV24-1 and TRBJ2-2; a possible D gene is TRBD1 (5 bases). V was cut by 5 bases and J by 4 bases, with 19 bases left in between. The germline gives CDR1 KGHDR, CDR2 SFDVKD. CDR3 length: 17 amino acids.

The chain carries TRBV5-4 and TRBJ2-5; 7 bases line up with TRBD1. There are 14 residues in the CDR3. V trimming: 2 bases; J trimming: 2 bases; junction bases outside the gene matches: 3. CDR1 and CDR2 from the germline V gene are SGHNT and YYREEE (reference sequence). The CDR3 DNA is TGTGCCAGCAGCTTTCCGGGACAGCAAGAGACCCAGTACTTC. Its protein product is CASSFPGQQETQYF.

The CDR3 coding sequence is TGTGCCAGCAGCCCAGCGGGGGGTTACACCGGGGAGCTGTTTTTT. Amino acid sequence: CASSPAGGYTGELFF. V gene TRBV27 combines with J gene TRBJ2-2, with TRBD2 identical over 9 bases. The CDR3 runs 15 residues. In germline, CDR1 is MNHEY, CDR2 SMNVEV (reference sequence). With V trimmed by 6 bases and J by 3 bases, 5 bases remained unmatched.

This clone was detected once. The chain employs TRBV30 and TRBJ1-4; a weak D match, TRBD1 (5 bases). CDR1 is GTSNPN, CDR2 SVGIG, per germline (reference sequence). Trimming left V 8 bases short and J 5 bases short, with 21 bases between. The CDR3 runs 15 residues. This CDR3 reads CAASTPTGGNEKLFF. CDR3 coding DNA: TGTGCCGCATCCACCCCCACCGGGGGAAATGAAAAACTGTTTTTT. Full variable domain (missing parts from reference TRBV30 and TRBJ1-4): SQTIHQWPATLVQPVGSPLSLECTVEGTSNPNLYWYRQAAGRGLQLLFYSVGIGQISSEVPQNLSASRPQDRQFILSSKKLLLSDSGFYLCAASTPTGGNEKLFFGSGTQLSVL.

The rearrangement uses TRBV7-3 and TRBJ1-1; D is uncertain. Germline V gene sequence: CDR1 SGHTA, CDR2 FQGTGA. CDR3 length: 15 amino acids. Trimming shortened V by 5 bases and J by 4 bases, and 17 bases separated the two germline ends. CDR3 region: CASSPDSYRGTEAFF. In DNA, the CDR3 is TGTGCCAGCAGCCCGGACTCCTACCGTGGCACTGAAGCTTTCTTT.

The gene calls are TRBV10-2 and TRBJ1-6; D unresolved. CDR3 length equals 15 residues. CDR1 is WSHSY, CDR2 SAAADI, per germline. Trimming cost V 1 base and J 6 bases, with 10 bases left between them. This chain's CDR3 is CASSEWSTVNSPLHF. The CDR3 region has the DNA TGCGCCAGCAGTGAGTGGAGTACCGTTAATTCACCCCTCCACTTT.

This chain links TRBV30 with TRBJ2-2; TRBD1 aligns across 7 bases. This CDR3 has 15 amino acids. CDR1 GTSNPN and CDR2 SVGIG come from the germline V gene (reference sequence). Trimming cost V 0 bases and J 3 bases; bases outside gene matches: 4. The CDR3 reads CAWSVMGQHTGELFF. The DNA of the CDR3 is TGTGCCTGGAGTGTAATGGGACAGCACACCGGGGAGCTGTTTTTT. Full variable domain (rest looked up from reference TRBV30 and TRBJ2-2): SQTIHQWPATLVQPVGSPLSLECTVEGTSNPNLYWYRQAAGRGLQLLFYSVGIGQISSEVPQNLSASRPQDRQFILSSKKLLLSDSGFYLCAWSVMGQHTGELFFGEGSRLTVL.